This paragraph reports one TCR beta chain. Its antigen is currently unknown. With 5 bases clipped from V and 5 bases from J, the junction kept 6 bases outside the gene matches. CDR3 size: 15 residues. Germline CDR1 reads SEHNR; CDR2 reads FQNEAQ (reference sequence). Combining a sample-barcoded 5' primer with a J-beta primer mix, a second PCR ran for roughly 7 to 12 cycles. Through a template-switch adaptor with 12 random nucleotides, each cDNA molecule received a tag. TCRdb redid the calling of the 5' RACE reads with MiXCR, one entry per CDR3 protein. In the table there are around 600,000 distinct CDR3 sequences, around 50% of which are singletons. This specimen comes from a study of blood T cells in healthy people across ages. On the study more broadly: About one barcoded beta molecule was captured per two T cells (by template switching).

Study-level findings and limits: Estimates drawn from one million T cells were deemed to understate diversity. Per million T cells, TCR beta diversity dropped roughly linearly as age increased.

This TCR was recovered from an elderly man in good health. Sequencing was done on a sample of blood. This chain connects TRBV7-9 to TRBJ2-2; TRBD1 agrees at 9 bases. The CDR3 DNA is TGTGCCAGCAGCAAAAACAGGGGGCAAACCGGGGAGCTGTTTTTT. Translating it yields CASSKNRGQTGELFF.